This T cell receptor (beta chain) was observed in a study of T-cell reconstitution after alpha-beta-depleted transplantation in children. Unique molecular identifiers were incorporated into the prepared TCRbeta library. TCRdb passed the PCR reads through MiXCR, listing each CDR3 protein once. The table includes 500,000 or so distinct CDR3 sequences, approximately 30% detected once. The CDR3 has 16 residues. CDR1 is ENHRY and CDR2 is SYGVKD in the germline V gene. The V segment lost 3 bases and the J segment 10 bases; nucleotides outside the gene matches: 11. The sample holds a few counts of this clonotype.

The sequenced sample was PBMCs from the stem cell graft donor, obtained from the stem cell graft. The origin of this receptor is a human donor who donated a stem cell graft to a child with aplastic anemia. The gene calls are TRBV10-3 and TRBJ2-1, with 11 bases lining up with TRBD2. CDR3 in amino acids: CAISDGSGRAVAEQFF. The CDR3 nucleotides read TGTGCCATCAGTGACGGTAGCGGGAGGGCCGTCGCGGAGCAGTTCTTC.